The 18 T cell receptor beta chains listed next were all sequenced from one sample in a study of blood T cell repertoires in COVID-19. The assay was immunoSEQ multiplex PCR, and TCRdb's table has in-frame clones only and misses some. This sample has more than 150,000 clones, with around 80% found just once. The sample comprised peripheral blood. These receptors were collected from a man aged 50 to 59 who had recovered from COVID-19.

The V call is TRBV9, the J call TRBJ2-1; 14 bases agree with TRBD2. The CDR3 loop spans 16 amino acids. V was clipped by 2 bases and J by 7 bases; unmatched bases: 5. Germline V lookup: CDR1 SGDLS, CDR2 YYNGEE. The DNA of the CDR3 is TGTGCCAGCAGCGTCGACGGGACTAGCGGGAGTAATGAGCAGTTCTTC. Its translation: CASSVDGTSGSNEQFF.

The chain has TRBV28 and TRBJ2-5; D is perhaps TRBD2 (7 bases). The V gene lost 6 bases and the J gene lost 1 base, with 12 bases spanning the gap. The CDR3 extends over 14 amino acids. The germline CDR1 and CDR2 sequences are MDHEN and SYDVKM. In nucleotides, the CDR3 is TGTGCCAGCAGCCCGGGGGGCCCCCAAGAGACCCAGTACTTC. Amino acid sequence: CASSPGGPQETQYF.

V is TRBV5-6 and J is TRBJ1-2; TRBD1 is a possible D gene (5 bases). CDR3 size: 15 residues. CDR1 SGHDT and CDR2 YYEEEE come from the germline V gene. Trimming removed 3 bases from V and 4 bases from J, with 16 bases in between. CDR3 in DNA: TGTGCCAGCAGCTCCGACAGCCTTCCCTCCTATGGCTACACCTTC. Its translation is CASSSDSLPSYGYTF. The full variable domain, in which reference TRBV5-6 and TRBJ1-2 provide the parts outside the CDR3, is DAGVTQSPTHLIKTRGQQVTLRCSPKSGHDTVSWYQQALGQGPQFIFQYYEEEERQRGNFPDRFSGHQFPNYSSELNVNALLLGDSALYLCASSSDSLPSYGYTFGSGTRLTVV.

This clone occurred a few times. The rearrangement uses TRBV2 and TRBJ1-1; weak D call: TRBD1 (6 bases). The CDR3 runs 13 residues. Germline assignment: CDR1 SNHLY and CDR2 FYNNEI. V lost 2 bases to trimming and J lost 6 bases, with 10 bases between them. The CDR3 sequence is CASSEQRGSEAFF. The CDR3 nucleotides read TGTGCCAGCAGTGAACAAAGGGGGTCTGAAGCTTTCTTT.

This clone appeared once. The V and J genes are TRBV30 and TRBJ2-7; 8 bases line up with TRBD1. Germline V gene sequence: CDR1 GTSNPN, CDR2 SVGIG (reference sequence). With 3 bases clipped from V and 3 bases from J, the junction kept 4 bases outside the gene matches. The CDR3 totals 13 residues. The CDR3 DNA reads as TGTGCCTGGAGAGGACAGGGCCGCTACGAGCAGTACTTC. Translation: CAWRGQGRYEQYF.

CDR3 sequence: CASSGSGTSGSGYEETQYF. Here the CDR3 DNA reads TGTGCCAGCAGTGGATCCGGGACTAGCGGGAGTGGGTACGAAGAGACCCAGTACTTC. The genes are TRBV6-6 and TRBJ2-5; 14 bases agree with TRBD2. The V and J ends lost 5 bases and 3 bases, in that order; junction bases with no gene match: 14. The CDR3 has 19 residues. CDR1 is MNHNY, CDR2 SVGAGI, per germline (reference sequence).

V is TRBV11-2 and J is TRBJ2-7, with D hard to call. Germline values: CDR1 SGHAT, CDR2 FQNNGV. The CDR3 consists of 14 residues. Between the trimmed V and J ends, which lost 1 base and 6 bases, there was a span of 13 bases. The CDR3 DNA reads TGTGCCAGCAGCTTAGCAGATGGCGGCAGCGAGCAGTACTTC. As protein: CASSLADGGSEQYF.

The CDR3 reads CASSTQVKGGKNIQYF. CDR3 sequence (DNA): TGTGCCAGCAGCACCCAGGTGAAGGGAGGCAAAAACATTCAGTACTTC. The J gene is TRBJ2-4, the V gene TRBV5-4; the D gene is possibly TRBD2 (6 bases). CDR1 is SGHNT, CDR2 YYREEE, per germline (reference sequence). Between the trimmed V and J ends, which lost 4 bases and 3 bases, there was a span of 17 bases. The CDR3 is made up of 16 amino acids.

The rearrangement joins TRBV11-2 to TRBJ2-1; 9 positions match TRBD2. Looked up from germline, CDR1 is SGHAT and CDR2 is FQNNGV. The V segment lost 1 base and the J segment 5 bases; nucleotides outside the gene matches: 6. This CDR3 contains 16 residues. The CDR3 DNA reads TGTGCCAGCAGCTTAGGAAGCGGGAGGTTGAACAATGAGCAGTTCTTC. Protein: CASSLGSGRLNNEQFF.

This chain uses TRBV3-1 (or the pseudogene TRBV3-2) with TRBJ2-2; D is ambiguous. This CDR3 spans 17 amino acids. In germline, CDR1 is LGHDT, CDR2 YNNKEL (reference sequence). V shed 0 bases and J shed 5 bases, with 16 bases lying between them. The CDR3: CASSQDLTSLKTGELFF. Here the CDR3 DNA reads TGTGCCAGCAGCCAAGATCTAACGAGCCTAAAGACCGGGGAGCTGTTTTTT.

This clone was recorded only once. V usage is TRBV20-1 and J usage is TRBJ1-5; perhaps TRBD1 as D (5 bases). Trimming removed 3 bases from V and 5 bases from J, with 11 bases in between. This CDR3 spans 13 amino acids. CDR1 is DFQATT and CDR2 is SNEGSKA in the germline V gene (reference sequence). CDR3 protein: CSASWGVDQPQHF. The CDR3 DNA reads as TGCAGTGCTAGTTGGGGGGTGGATCAGCCCCAGCATTTT.

CDR3 residues: CASSIGLAATDTQYF. The CDR3 bases are TGTGCCAGCAGCATTGGACTAGCGGCCACAGATACGCAGTATTTT. This chain uses TRBV7-2 with TRBJ2-3; 10 bases agree with TRBD2. V was pared by 5 bases and J by 2 bases, with 4 bases of the junction left unmatched. CDR3 length: 15 amino acids. Germline values: CDR1 SGHTA, CDR2 FQGNSA.

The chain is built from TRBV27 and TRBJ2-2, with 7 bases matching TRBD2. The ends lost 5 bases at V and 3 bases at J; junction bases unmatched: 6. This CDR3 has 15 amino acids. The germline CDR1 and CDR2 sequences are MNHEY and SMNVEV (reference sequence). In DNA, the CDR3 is TGTGCCAGCAGTCCCGGGGGGACGCACACCGGGGAGCTGTTTTTT. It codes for CASSPGGTHTGELFF.

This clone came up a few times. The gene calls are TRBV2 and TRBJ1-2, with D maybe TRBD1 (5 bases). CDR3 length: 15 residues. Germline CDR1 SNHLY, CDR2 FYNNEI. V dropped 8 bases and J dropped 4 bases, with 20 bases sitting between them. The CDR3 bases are TGTGCCAGCGGTGGACAAGCTCAATTCTTCTATGGCTACACCTTC. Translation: CASGGQAQFFYGYTF. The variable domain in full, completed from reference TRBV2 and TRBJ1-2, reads EPEVTQTPSHQVTQMGQEVILRCVPISNHLYFYWYRQILGQKVEFLVSFYNNEISEKSEIFDDQFSVERPDGSNFTLKIRSTKLEDSAMYFCASGGQAQFFYGYTFGSGTRLTVV.

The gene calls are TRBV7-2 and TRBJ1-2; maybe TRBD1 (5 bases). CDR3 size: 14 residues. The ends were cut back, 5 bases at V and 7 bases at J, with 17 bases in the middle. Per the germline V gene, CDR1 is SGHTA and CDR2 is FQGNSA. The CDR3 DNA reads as TGTGCCAGCAGCCTTGGGACTTCCCCCGGTGGCTACACCTTC. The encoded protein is CASSLGTSPGGYTF. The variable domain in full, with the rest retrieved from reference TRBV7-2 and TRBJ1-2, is GAGVSQSPSNKVTEKGKDVELRCDPISGHTALYWYRQSLGQGLEFLIYFQGNSAPDKSGLPSDRFSAERTGGSVSTLTIQRTQQEDSAVYLCASSLGTSPGGYTFGSGTRLTVV.

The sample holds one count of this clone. This chain's CDR3 is CASSSPVQGMYEQYF. The DNA of the CDR3 is TGTGCCAGCAGTTCGCCGGTGCAGGGGATGTACGAGCAGTACTTC. The rearrangement uses TRBV28 and TRBJ2-7; perhaps TRBD1 as D (6 bases). This CDR3 comprises 15 residues. The germline V gene has CDR1 MDHEN and CDR2 SYDVKM. V dropped 4 bases and J dropped 4 bases, with 17 bases sitting between them.

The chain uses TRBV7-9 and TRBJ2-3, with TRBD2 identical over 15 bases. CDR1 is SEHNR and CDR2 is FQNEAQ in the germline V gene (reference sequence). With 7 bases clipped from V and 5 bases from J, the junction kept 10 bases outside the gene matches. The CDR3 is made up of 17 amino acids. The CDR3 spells CASTPRTSGRGEDTQYF. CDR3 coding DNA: TGTGCCAGCACCCCAAGGACTAGCGGGAGGGGTGAAGATACGCAGTATTTT.

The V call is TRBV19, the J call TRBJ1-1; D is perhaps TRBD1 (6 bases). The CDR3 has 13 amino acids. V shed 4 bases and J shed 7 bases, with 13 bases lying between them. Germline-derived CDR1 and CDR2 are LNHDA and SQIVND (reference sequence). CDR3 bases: TGTGCCAGTAGTAGCAGGGGAGCGGATGAAGCTTTCTTT. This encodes CASSSRGADEAFF. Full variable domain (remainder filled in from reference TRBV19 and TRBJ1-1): DGGITQSPKYLFRKEGQNVTLSCEQNLNHDAMYWYRQDPGQGLRLIYYSQIVNDFQKGDIAEGYSVSREKKESFPLTVTSAQKNPTAFYLCASSSRGADEAFFGQGTRLTVV.